Each of the 27 T cell receptor beta chains below was sequenced from the same sample in a study of T cells in Graves' hyperthyroidism and ophthalmopathy. RNA transcripts gave rise to amplified TCR beta CDR3 regions. The HTBI primer set served for first-round RT-PCR of the TCR CDR3. TCRdb ran MiXCR on the multiplex PCR reads and lists one entry per CDR3 protein. The repertoire consists of about 520,000 distinct CDR3 sequences, with less than 25% occurring once and the leading ten covering about 26%. Sequenced sample: blood. The receptors derive from a man aged 18-30 years with Graves' hyperthyroidism.

This clonotype was detected ten times or more. The gene calls are TRBV13 and TRBJ1-1; a weak D match, TRBD1 (5 bases). CDR1 PRHDT and CDR2 FYEKMQ come from the germline V gene (reference sequence). There are 15 residues in the CDR3. The V end lost 0 bases, the J end lost 1 base, and 9 bases lay between the germline ends. The CDR3 sequence is CASSLGSRANTEAFF. CDR3 bases: TGTGCCAGCAGCTTAGGAAGCAGGGCGAACACTGAAGCTTTCTTT.

This clonotype has ten or more counts. The gene calls are TRBV6-1 and TRBJ1-2; no reliable D call. V lost 11 bases to trimming and J lost 3 bases, with 13 bases between them. The germline CDR1 and CDR2 sequences are MNHNS and SASEGT. CDR3 size: 12 residues. This CDR3 reads CAAGAGDYGYTF. The CDR3 DNA sequence: TGTGCCGCTGGAGCTGGGGACTATGGCTACACCTTC.

The chain recombines TRBV12-3 or TRBV12-4 with TRBJ1-3; D possibly corresponds to TRBD1 (6 bases). Deletions cut 5 bases from V and 4 bases from J, with 12 bases between. CDR3 length: 14 residues. The CDR3 bases are TGTGCCAGCAGTCAACAGGGCCTCGGAAACACCATATATTTT. It encodes CASSQQGLGNTIYF.

This clonotype occurred many times. CDR3 sequence (DNA): TGTGCCAGCGCCTCCGAGGGGTACACTGAAGCTTTCTTT. Translation gives CASASEGYTEAFF. The chain couples TRBV11-3 to TRBJ1-1; possible D gene TRBD1, 5 bases. The CDR3 totals 13 residues. CDR1 is SGHNT, CDR2 YENEEA, per germline. V dropped 8 bases and J dropped 3 bases, with 13 bases sitting between them.

As to this clonotype: An end of the junction does not agree with germline; a read error may underlie this. The CDR3 reads CASSLEANTEVFF. DNA for the CDR3: TGTGCCAGCAGCCTAGAGGCGAACACTGAAGTTTTCTTT. The gene calls are TRBV9 and TRBJ1-1, with D unclear. The CDR3 runs to 13 residues. Per germline, CDR1 SGDLS and CDR2 YYNGEE.

At least ten counts were recorded for this clonotype. The V gene is TRBV27, the J gene TRBJ1-5; possible D gene TRBD1, 5 bases. The germline V gene encodes CDR1 MNHEY and CDR2 SMNVEV (reference sequence). The CDR3 extends over 14 amino acids. Trimming took off 8 bases at V and 7 bases at J, with 18 bases between the two ends. CDR3 region: CASREIGASQPQHF. CDR3 nucleotide sequence: TGTGCCAGCCGTGAAATAGGGGCGAGCCAGCCCCAGCATTTT.

This clonotype was counted ten times or more. This chain links TRBV6-5 with TRBJ2-5, with TRBD2 matching 12 bases. J was trimmed by 4 bases and V by 7 bases; bases with no gene match: 13. Per germline, CDR1 MNHEY and CDR2 SVGAGI. The CDR3 covers 17 residues. CDR3 region: CASTWGLAGGARETQYF. DNA of the CDR3: TGTGCCAGCACCTGGGGTCTAGCGGGGGGGGCCCGAGAGACCCAGTACTTC.

The table lists this clonotype with many counts. This chain connects TRBV7-8 to TRBJ2-7; possible D gene TRBD1, 5 bases. The germline V gene has CDR1 SGHVS and CDR2 FQNEAQ. Trimming removed 5 bases from V and 2 bases from J, with 16 bases in between. The CDR3 length is 15 residues. CDR3 DNA: TGTGCCAGCAGCGCGATGGGGCAGGGCCCCTACGAGCAGTACTTC. Residues: CASSAMGQGPYEQYF. Full variable domain (missing parts from reference TRBV7-8 and TRBJ2-7): GAGVSQSPRYKVAKRGQDVALRCDPISGHVSLFWYQQALGQGPEFLTYFQNEAQLDKSGLPSDRFFAERPEGSVSTLKIQRTQQEDSAVYLCASSAMGQGPYEQYFGPGTRLTVT.

This clonotype has more than one count but fewer than ten. V gene TRBV19 combines with J gene TRBJ1-6; possible D gene TRBD1, 6 bases. Germline CDR1 LNHDA, CDR2 SQIVND (reference sequence). This CDR3 region has 16 residues. V dropped 3 bases and J dropped 0 bases, with 9 bases sitting between them. The CDR3 DNA is TGTGCCAGTAGTATCGGACAGAGCTCCTATAATTCACCCCTCCACTTT. This codes for CASSIGQSSYNSPLHF.

On this clonotype: Just one base apart from a much larger clone, this may be a read error. The chain has TRBV6-1 and TRBJ2-2, with D perhaps TRBD1 (5 bases). Trimming took 7 bases from V and 3 from J, leaving 6 bases between them. Per germline, CDR1 MNHNS and CDR2 SASEGT. CDR3 size: 12 residues. The CDR3 loop is CASTRDTGELFF. DNA for the CDR3: TGTGCCAGCACCAGGGACACCGGGGAGCTGTTTTTT.

This clonotype was detected ten times or more. The rearrangement joins TRBV27 to TRBJ1-5; D is possibly TRBD1 (6 bases). CDR1 is MNHEY, CDR2 SMNVEV, per germline (reference sequence). The CDR3 totals 14 residues. Trimming took off 6 bases at V and 5 bases at J, with 14 bases between the two ends. DNA for the CDR3: TGTGCCAGCAGCCCCGGGACACAATATCAGCCCCAGCATTTT. The encoded protein is CASSPGTQYQPQHF.

This clonotype was seen once. The chain couples TRBV6-2 or TRBV6-3 to TRBJ2-7; TRBD2 might be the D (6 bases). The CDR3 is 14 residues long. Germline V lookup: CDR1 MNHEY, CDR2 SVGEGT. The V end lost 6 bases, the J end lost 6 bases, and 18 bases lay between the germline ends. The chain's CDR3 is CASRTPGLLSEQYF. The CDR3 DNA follows: TGTGCCAGCAGAACTCCGGGACTGCTATCCGAGCAGTACTTC.

The DNA for the CDR3 is TGCAGTGCTTACGACAGGAGAAAGAACACTGAAGCTTTCTTT. This translates into CSAYDRRKNTEAFF. J is TRBJ1-1 and V is TRBV20-1, with D perhaps matching TRBD1 (6 bases). Germline V CDR1 and CDR2: DFQATT, SNEGSKA (reference sequence). The CDR3 sequence is 14 residues long. The germline V and J ends were trimmed by 5 bases and 1 base, with 14 bases remaining between them.

This clonotype was seen at least ten times. CDR3 loop: CASSRERGGAETQYF. The DNA of the CDR3 is TGTGCCAGCAGCCGGGAGCGGGGAGGGGCGGAGACCCAGTACTTC. V usage is TRBV5-4 and J usage is TRBJ2-5, with 7 bases lining up with TRBD2. V lost 4 bases to trimming and J lost 5 bases; unmatched junction nucleotides: 11. This CDR3 contains 15 residues. Germline-derived CDR1 and CDR2 are SGHNT and YYREEE (reference sequence).

The chain combines TRBV12-3 or TRBV12-4 with TRBJ1-1; TRBD1 aligns across 8 bases. CDR3 length equals 15 residues. The junction had 9 bases not matched to a gene; V was cut back by 5 bases and J by 4 bases. The CDR3, as DNA: TGTGCCAGCAGTCTAGGACAGGGAATGAGCACTGAAGCTTTCTTT. It translates to CASSLGQGMSTEAFF.

This clonotype appeared many times. This CDR3 fails to terminate in the conserved phenylalanine or tryptophan, so it likely reflects a read error. This chain connects TRBV6-5 to TRBJ2-5; either TRBD1 or TRBD2 may supply D (5 bases each). V shed 5 bases and J shed 1 base, with 17 bases lying between them. CDR3 length equals 16 residues. Germline loops: CDR1 MNHEY, CDR2 SVGAGI. This CDR3 is CASSHRDGGPQETQYL. CDR3 bases: TGTGCCAGCAGTCACCGGGACGGAGGACCCCAAGAGACCCAGTACCTC.

This clonotype was found many times. The chain joins TRBV6-1 to TRBJ1-6, with 7 bases identical to TRBD1. This CDR3 comprises 15 residues. The J segment lost 5 bases and the V segment lost 6 bases, leaving 7 bases of the junction unmatched. The germline gives CDR1 MNHNS, CDR2 SASEGT. CDR3 DNA: TGTGCCAGCAGCGCTTCGGGACAGCATAATTCACCCCTCCACTTT. Translation: CASSASGQHNSPLHF.

This clonotype was counted ten times or more. This sequence joins TRBV28 and TRBJ2-7; D tentatively fits TRBD1 or TRBD2 (6 bases each). This CDR3 is built from 14 residues. The ends were cut back, 7 bases at V and 7 bases at J, with 20 bases in the middle. The germline gives CDR1 MDHEN, CDR2 SYDVKM. The CDR3 is CASTLSLGGREQYF. In DNA form, the CDR3 reads TGTGCCAGCACCTTATCACTAGGGGGGCGGGAGCAGTACTTC.

This clonotype was counted only a few times. V usage is TRBV28 and J usage is TRBJ2-7, with TRBD1 matching 7 bases. J was trimmed by 7 bases and V by 6 bases; bases with no gene match: 12. The CDR3 extends over 14 amino acids. Germline loops: CDR1 MDHEN, CDR2 SYDVKM. The CDR3 spells CASRPTGDPREQYF. The CDR3 nucleotides are TGTGCCAGCAGGCCTACAGGGGATCCTAGGGAGCAGTACTTC.

This clonotype has a count of ten or more. The J gene is TRBJ2-7, the V gene TRBV6-1; D ambiguous. The CDR3 sequence is 17 residues long. With 0 bases removed from V and 0 bases from J, the gap between germline ends came to 15 bases. Germline loops: CDR1 MNHNS, CDR2 SASEGT. In DNA form, the CDR3 reads TGTGCCAGCAGTGAAGCGCCAGTTGCCCTTAGCTCCTACGAGCAGTACTTC. This gives the protein CASSEAPVALSSYEQYF.

Many counts were recorded for this clonotype. The V and J genes are TRBV6-1 and TRBJ2-2, with a possible D match to TRBD2 (6 bases). CDR3 length: 16 amino acids. The germline gives CDR1 MNHNS, CDR2 SASEGT. Trimming stripped 5 bases from V and 1 base from J, with 14 bases between. The CDR3 protein is CASSPLSGWNTGELFF. Written as DNA, the CDR3 is TGTGCCAGCAGTCCCCTTAGCGGTTGGAACACCGGGGAGCTGTTTTTT.

There are many counts of this clonotype. This chain links TRBV9 with TRBJ1-5; possible D gene TRBD1, 6 bases. Per germline, CDR1 SGDLS and CDR2 YYNGEE. This CDR3 spans 15 amino acids. V dropped 0 bases and J dropped 3 bases, with 10 bases sitting between them. CDR3: CASSVGQAPNQPQHF. Written as DNA, the CDR3 is TGTGCCAGCAGCGTAGGACAGGCCCCCAATCAGCCCCAGCATTTT.

The sample holds many counts of this clonotype. The rearrangement uses TRBV6-2 or TRBV6-3 and TRBJ2-3, with no clear D. This CDR3 has 16 amino acids. With 6 bases removed from V and 0 bases from J, the gap between germline ends came to 16 bases. CDR1 MNHEY and CDR2 SVGEGT come from the germline V gene. CDR3 sequence: CASSRISSPSTDTQYF. DNA for the CDR3: TGTGCCAGCAGCCGGATTAGCAGCCCTAGCACAGATACGCAGTATTTT.

Many counts were recorded for this clonotype. The chain has TRBV15 and TRBJ2-2; possible D gene TRBD1, 5 bases. The CDR3 consists of 15 residues. Trimming pared 1 base from V and 5 bases from J, leaving 11 bases between. From germline, CDR1 is LNHNV and CDR2 YYDKDF (reference sequence). The CDR3 coding sequence is TGTGCCACCAGCAGAGGGTTTAAGGGGACCGGGGAGCTGTTTTTT. This encodes CATSRGFKGTGELFF.

This clonotype turned up a few times. The chain's CDR3 is CASISASGSYEQYF. The CDR3 bases are TGTGCCAGCATTTCAGCTAGCGGATCCTACGAGCAGTACTTC. The rearrangement uses TRBV6-2 or TRBV6-3 and TRBJ2-7; 7 bases align to TRBD2. J lost 1 base, V lost 7 bases, and 7 bases had no gene match. CDR1 is MNHEY and CDR2 is SVGEGT in the germline V gene. CDR3 length: 14 amino acids.

This clonotype was counted at least ten times. V usage is TRBV12-3 or TRBV12-4 and J usage is TRBJ1-1; D unresolved. Trimming cost V 8 bases and J 4 bases, with 11 bases left between them. This CDR3 region has 12 residues. CDR3 loop: CASGPGPTEAFF. Written as DNA, the CDR3 is TGTGCCAGCGGCCCCGGGCCCACTGAAGCTTTCTTT.

This clonotype was recorded at least ten times. The V call is TRBV11-1, the J call TRBJ2-2; 10 bases match TRBD1. The CDR3 runs to 16 residues. Trimming removed 3 bases from V and 5 bases from J; junction bases left unmatched: 6. Per the germline V gene, CDR1 is SGHAT and CDR2 is FQDESV (reference sequence). CDR3 DNA: TGTGCCAGCAGCTTGTCGGGACAGGGGAAGACCGGGGAGCTGTTTTTT. Encoded protein: CASSLSGQGKTGELFF. The entire variable domain, with the rest obtained from reference TRBV11-1 and TRBJ2-2, is as follows: EAEVAQSPRYKITEKSQAVAFWCDPISGHATLYWYRQILGQGPELLVQFQDESVVDDSQLPKDRFSAERLKGVDSTLKIQPAELGDSAMYLCASSLSGQGKTGELFFGEGSRLTVL.